The subject of this entry is one TCR beta chain. This sample was taken from a study of blood T cell repertoires in COVID-19. Study-level information: Samples came from the United States, Italy and Spain, spanning acute and convalescent COVID-19.

There are 14 residues in the CDR3. Per the germline V gene, CDR1 is MNHNS and CDR2 is SASEGT. The V gene lost 3 bases and the J gene lost 10 bases, with 18 bases spanning the gap. Clones were read by immunoSEQ multiplex PCR, and TCRdb kept only the in-frame ones, dropping some. The sample lists roughly 180,000 clones, roughly 86% seen once, with less than 9% in the top ten. Sequenced material: peripheral blood. The chain uses TRBV6-1 and TRBJ1-2, with a possible D match to TRBD1 (5 bases). This TCR was sampled from a man in his forties or fifties who had recovered from COVID-19. The CDR3 DNA sequence: TGTGCCAGCAGTGAGGCGGGGGATGTCGAGGTCTACACCTTC. It specifies CASSEAGDVEVYTF.